This T cell receptor beta chain was sequenced for a study of blood T cell repertoires in COVID-19. Germline values: CDR1 SGDLS, CDR2 YYNGEE. This CDR3 region has 14 residues. V lost 6 bases to trimming and J lost 1 base, with 10 bases between them. Repertoires were generated with immunoSEQ multiplex PCR, while TCRdb's copy carries only in-frame clones and drops some. This table has 55,000 to 75,000 clones, about 80% appearing once. The receptor comes from a man in his 60s with acute or convalescent COVID-19. Input material: peripheral blood. The chain links TRBV9 to TRBJ2-2; weak D call: TRBD2 (5 bases). Written as DNA, the CDR3 is TGTGCCAGCACCCCAGCGGAGAACACCGGGGAGCTGTTTTTT. Amino acid sequence: CASTPAENTGELFF.